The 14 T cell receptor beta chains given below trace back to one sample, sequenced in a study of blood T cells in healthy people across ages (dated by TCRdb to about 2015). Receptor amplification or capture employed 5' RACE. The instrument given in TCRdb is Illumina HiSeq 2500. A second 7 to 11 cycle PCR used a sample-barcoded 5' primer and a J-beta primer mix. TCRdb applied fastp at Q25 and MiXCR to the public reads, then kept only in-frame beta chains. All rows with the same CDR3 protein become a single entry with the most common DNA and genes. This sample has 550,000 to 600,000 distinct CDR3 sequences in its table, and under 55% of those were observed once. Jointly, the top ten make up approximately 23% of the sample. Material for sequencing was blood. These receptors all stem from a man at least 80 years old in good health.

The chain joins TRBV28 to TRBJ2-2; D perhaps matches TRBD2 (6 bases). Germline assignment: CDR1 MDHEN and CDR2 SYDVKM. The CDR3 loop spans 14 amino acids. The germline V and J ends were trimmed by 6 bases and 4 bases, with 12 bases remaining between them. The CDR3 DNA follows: TGTGCCAGCAGAGGAGGGGCTCTCACCGGGGAGCTGTTTTTT. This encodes CASRGGALTGELFF.

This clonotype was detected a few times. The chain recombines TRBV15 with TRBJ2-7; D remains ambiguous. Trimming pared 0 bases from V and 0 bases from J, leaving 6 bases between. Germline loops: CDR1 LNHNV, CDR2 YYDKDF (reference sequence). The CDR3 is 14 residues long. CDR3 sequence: CATSRDLNSYEQYF. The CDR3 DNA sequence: TGTGCCACCAGCAGAGATCTGAACTCCTACGAGCAGTACTTC.

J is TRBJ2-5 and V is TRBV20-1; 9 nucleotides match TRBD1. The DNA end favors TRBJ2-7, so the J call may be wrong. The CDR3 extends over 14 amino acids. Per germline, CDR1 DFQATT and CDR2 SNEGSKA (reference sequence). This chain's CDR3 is CSASDRGGAYEQYF. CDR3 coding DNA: TGCAGTGCTAGTGACAGGGGGGGAGCCTACGAGCAGTACTTC.

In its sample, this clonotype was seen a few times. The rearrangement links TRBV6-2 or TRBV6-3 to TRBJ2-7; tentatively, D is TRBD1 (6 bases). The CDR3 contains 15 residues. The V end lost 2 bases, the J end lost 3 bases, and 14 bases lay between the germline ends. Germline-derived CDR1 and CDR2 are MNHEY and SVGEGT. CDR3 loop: CASSYTQTGIYEQYF. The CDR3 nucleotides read TGTGCCAGCAGTTACACACAGACAGGAATCTACGAGCAGTACTTC.

CDR3 nucleotide sequence: TGTGCCAGCAGTCTGATCGGGACTAGCGGTGTTATCAATGAGCAGTTCTTC. This encodes CASSLIGTSGVINEQFF. The chain is built from TRBV28 and TRBJ2-1, with 11 bases aligning to TRBD2. The CDR3 loop spans 17 amino acids. Germline-derived CDR1 and CDR2 are MDHEN and SYDVKM. The V segment lost 5 bases and the J segment 6 bases; nucleotides outside the gene matches: 12.

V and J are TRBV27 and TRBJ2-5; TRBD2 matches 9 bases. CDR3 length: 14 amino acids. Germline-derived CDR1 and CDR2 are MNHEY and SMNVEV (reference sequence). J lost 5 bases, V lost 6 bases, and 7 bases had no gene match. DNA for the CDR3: TGTGCCAGCAGAGCTAGCGGGATAAAGGAGACCCAGTACTTC. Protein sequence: CASRASGIKETQYF.

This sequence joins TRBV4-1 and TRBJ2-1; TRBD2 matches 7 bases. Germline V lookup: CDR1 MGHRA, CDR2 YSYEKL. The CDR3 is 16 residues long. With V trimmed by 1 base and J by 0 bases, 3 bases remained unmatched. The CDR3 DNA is TGCGCCAGCAGCCAAGTTAGGACTAGCTCCTACAATGAGCAGTTCTTC. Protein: CASSQVRTSSYNEQFF.

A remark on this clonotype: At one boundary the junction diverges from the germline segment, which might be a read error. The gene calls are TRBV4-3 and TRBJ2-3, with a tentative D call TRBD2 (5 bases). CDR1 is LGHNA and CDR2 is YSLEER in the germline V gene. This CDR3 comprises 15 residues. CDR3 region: CASRPEGLVGDTQYF. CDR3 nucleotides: TGCGCCAGCAGACCCGAGGGCCTCGTAGGAGATACACAGTATTTT.

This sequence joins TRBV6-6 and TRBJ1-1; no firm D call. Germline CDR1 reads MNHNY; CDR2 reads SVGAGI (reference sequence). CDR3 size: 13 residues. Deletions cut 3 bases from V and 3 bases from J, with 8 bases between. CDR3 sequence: CASSYGGDTEAFF. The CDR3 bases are TGTGCCAGCAGTTATGGTGGGGACACTGAAGCTTTCTTT.

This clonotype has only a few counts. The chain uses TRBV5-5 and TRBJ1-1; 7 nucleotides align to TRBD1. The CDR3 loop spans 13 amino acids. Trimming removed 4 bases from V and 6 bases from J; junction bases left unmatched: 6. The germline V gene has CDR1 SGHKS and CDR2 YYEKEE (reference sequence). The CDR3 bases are TGTGCCAGCAGCCAGGGGGTCTGGTCTGAAGCTTTCTTT. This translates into CASSQGVWSEAFF.

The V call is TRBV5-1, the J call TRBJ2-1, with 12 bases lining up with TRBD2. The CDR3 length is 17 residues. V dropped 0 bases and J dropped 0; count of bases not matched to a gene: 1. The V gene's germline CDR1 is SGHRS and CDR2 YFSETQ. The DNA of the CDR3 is TGCGCCAGCAGCTTGGGGACTAGCGGGATCTCCTACAATGAGCAGTTCTTC. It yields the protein CASSLGTSGISYNEQFF.

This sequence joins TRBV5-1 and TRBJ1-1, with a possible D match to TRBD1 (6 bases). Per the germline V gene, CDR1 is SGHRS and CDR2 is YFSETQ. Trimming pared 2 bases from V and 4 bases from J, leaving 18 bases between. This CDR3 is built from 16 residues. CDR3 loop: CASSFGGRSESTEAFF. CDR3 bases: TGCGCCAGCAGCTTTGGGGGCAGGTCCGAGAGCACTGAAGCTTTCTTT.

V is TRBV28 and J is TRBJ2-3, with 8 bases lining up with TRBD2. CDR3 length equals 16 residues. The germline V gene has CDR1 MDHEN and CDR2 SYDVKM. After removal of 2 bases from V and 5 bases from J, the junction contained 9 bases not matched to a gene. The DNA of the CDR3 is TGTGCCAGCAGTTTAACACTAGCGGCTGAGGGAGATACGCAGTATTTT. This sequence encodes CASSLTLAAEGDTQYF.

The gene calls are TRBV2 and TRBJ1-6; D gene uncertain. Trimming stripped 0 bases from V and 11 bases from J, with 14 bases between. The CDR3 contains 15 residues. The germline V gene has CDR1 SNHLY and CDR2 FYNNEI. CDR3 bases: TGTGCCAGCAGTGAAGCGCAAGGAGGTGTTGCACCCCTCCACTTT. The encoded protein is CASSEAQGGVAPLHF.